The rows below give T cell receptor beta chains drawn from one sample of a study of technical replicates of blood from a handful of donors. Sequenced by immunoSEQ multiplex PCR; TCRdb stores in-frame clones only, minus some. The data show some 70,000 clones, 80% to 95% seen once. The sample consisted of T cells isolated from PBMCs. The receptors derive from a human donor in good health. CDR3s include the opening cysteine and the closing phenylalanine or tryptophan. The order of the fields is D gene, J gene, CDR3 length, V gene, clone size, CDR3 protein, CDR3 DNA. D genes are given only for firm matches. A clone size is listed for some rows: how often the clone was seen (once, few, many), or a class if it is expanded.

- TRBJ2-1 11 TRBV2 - CASGRGYEQFF TGTGCCAGCGGCAGGGGTTATGAGCAGTTCTTC
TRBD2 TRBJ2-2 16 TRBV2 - CASSEGGSGYTGELFF TGTGCCAGCAGTGAGGGGGGGAGCGGATACACCGGGGAGCTGTTTTTT
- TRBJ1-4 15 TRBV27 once CASSLLVGSGEKLFF TGTGCCAGCAGTTTATTGGTAGGGTCGGGGGAAAAACTGTTTTTT
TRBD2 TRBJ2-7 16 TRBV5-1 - CASSLALVGLGNEQYF TGCGCCAGCAGCTTGGCCCTAGTTGGACTAGGGAACGAGCAGTACTTC
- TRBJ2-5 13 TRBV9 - CASSVGGEETQYF TGTGCCAGCAGCGTAGGTGGGGAGGAGACCCAGTACTTC
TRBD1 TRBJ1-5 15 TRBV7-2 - CASRSTGALNQPQHF TGTGCCAGCAGATCAACAGGGGCCCTCAATCAGCCCCAGCATTTT
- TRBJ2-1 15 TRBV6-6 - CASSSPRTVNNEQFF TGTGCCAGCAGTTCCCCTAGGACAGTAAACAATGAGCAGTTCTTC
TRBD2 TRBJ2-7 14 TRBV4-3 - CASSHREGAYEQYF TGCGCCAGCAGCCACCGGGAGGGGGCCTACGAGCAGTACTTC
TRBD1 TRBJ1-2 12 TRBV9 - CASNTGGNGYTF TGTGCCAGCAACACAGGGGGGAATGGCTACACCTTC
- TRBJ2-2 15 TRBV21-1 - CASSNRLAGHGELFF TGTGCCAGCAGCAATAGACTAGCGGGACACGGGGAGCTGTTTTTT